The TCR beta chain under discussion was sequenced for a study of CD8 T cells in Susac syndrome. Random hexamers were used to reverse transcribe about 0.45 to 1 ug of RNA. TCRdb called the immunoSEQ multiplex PCR reads again in MiXCR, with one record for every CDR3 protein. The sample lists 190,000 or so distinct CDR3 sequences, 95% seen once, with around 0.082% in the top ten. Per the germline V gene, CDR1 is SGDLS and CDR2 is YYNGEE. The CDR3 runs to 14 residues. V trimming: 0 bases; J trimming: 14 bases; junction bases outside the gene matches: 7. Source material: CD4+ T cells from PBMCs. V gene TRBV9 combines with J gene TRBJ1-6; TRBD1 matches 8 bases. The clonotype was recovered from a human donor with multiple sclerosis. DNA of the CDR3: TGTGCCAGCAGCGTAGGGACAGGGACGCTTACCCTCCACTTT. Translating it yields CASSVGTGTLTLHF.